A selection of T cell receptor beta chains follows, all from one sample in a study of regulatory T cells in long-lasting Graves disease. TCRdb re-called the multiplex PCR reads with MiXCR, one entry per CDR3 protein. The sample shows 390,000 or so distinct CDR3 sequences, roughly 20% of them seen only once. Here the sequenced sample was peripheral blood mononuclear cells (PBMCs), taken when the disease was refractory, from a patient treated with antithyroid drugs. Every receptor here comes from a woman aged 40 to 55 with Graves disease. The CDR3 runs from the conserved cysteine through the conserved F or W.

>TRBV28
CASSSAGAGSTEAFF
>TRBV19
CASSEDKNTEAFF
>TRBV28
CASRGGGLPPRTEAFF
>TRBV28
CASTPAGGAASLNERFF
>TRBV20-1
CSAPRSRQNTEAFF
>TRBV5-1
CASSLSANSYEQYF
>TRBV5-1
CASSPVLAGDNFHEQYF
>TRBV20-1
CSVLLAGGPETQYF
>TRBV29-1
CSVTPQRGEIGYGYTF
>TRBV5-1
CASSLAGVGRSPLHF
>TRBV2
CASSEIRETQYF
>TRBV20-1
CSAVSGGGQETQYF
>TRBV20-1
CSARGKVGELFF
>TRBV6-1
CASSEFRGAGTEAFF
>TRBV2
CASSGGLGQGSNQPQHF
>TRBV11-2
CASSLDRHENQPQHF
>TRBV11-2
CASTPGGGYEQYF
>TRBV28
CASSSTVYGYTF
>TRBV11-3
CASSLVGTSVNNEQFF
>TRBV27
CASSHISGYSYEQYF
>TRBV2
CASRSGHPTQYF
>TRBV6-4
CASSAGLSNTGELFF
>TRBV20-1
CSARVQGSHEQYF
>TRBV6-1
CASSVMNTEAFF
>TRBV19
CASKDVGEKLFF
>TRBV6-2/TRBV6-3
CASSFTGTGRREQYF
>TRBV3-1
CASSQMRSSYGYTF
>TRBV28
CASRGQVSNQPQHF
>TRBV12-3/TRBV12-4
CASSLRSGTDTQYF
>TRBV7-9
CASSLMWRADEKLFF
>TRBV6-5
CASSYSAGGKEQFF
>TRBV13
CASSLGITSGRAYEQFF
>TRBV28
CASSTQGSSYNSPLHF
>TRBV20-1
CSAQKGSRATEAFF
>TRBV28
CASSPRQGTNYGYTF
>TRBV18
CASSDRRGTNYGYTF